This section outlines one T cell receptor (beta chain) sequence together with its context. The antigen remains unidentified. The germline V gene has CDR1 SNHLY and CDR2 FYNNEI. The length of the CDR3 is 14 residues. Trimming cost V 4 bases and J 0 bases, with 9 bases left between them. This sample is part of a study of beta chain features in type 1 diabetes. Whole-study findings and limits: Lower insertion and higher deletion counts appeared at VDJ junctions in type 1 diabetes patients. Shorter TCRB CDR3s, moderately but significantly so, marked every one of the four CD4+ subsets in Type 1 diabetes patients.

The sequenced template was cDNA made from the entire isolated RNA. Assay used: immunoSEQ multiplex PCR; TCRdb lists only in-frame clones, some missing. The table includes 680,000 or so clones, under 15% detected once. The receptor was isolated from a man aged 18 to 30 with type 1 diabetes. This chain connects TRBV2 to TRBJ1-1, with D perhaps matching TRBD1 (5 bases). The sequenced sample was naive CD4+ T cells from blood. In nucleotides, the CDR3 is TGTGCCAGCAGTGCGGGACCGATGAACACTGAAGCTTTCTTT. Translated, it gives CASSAGPMNTEAFF.